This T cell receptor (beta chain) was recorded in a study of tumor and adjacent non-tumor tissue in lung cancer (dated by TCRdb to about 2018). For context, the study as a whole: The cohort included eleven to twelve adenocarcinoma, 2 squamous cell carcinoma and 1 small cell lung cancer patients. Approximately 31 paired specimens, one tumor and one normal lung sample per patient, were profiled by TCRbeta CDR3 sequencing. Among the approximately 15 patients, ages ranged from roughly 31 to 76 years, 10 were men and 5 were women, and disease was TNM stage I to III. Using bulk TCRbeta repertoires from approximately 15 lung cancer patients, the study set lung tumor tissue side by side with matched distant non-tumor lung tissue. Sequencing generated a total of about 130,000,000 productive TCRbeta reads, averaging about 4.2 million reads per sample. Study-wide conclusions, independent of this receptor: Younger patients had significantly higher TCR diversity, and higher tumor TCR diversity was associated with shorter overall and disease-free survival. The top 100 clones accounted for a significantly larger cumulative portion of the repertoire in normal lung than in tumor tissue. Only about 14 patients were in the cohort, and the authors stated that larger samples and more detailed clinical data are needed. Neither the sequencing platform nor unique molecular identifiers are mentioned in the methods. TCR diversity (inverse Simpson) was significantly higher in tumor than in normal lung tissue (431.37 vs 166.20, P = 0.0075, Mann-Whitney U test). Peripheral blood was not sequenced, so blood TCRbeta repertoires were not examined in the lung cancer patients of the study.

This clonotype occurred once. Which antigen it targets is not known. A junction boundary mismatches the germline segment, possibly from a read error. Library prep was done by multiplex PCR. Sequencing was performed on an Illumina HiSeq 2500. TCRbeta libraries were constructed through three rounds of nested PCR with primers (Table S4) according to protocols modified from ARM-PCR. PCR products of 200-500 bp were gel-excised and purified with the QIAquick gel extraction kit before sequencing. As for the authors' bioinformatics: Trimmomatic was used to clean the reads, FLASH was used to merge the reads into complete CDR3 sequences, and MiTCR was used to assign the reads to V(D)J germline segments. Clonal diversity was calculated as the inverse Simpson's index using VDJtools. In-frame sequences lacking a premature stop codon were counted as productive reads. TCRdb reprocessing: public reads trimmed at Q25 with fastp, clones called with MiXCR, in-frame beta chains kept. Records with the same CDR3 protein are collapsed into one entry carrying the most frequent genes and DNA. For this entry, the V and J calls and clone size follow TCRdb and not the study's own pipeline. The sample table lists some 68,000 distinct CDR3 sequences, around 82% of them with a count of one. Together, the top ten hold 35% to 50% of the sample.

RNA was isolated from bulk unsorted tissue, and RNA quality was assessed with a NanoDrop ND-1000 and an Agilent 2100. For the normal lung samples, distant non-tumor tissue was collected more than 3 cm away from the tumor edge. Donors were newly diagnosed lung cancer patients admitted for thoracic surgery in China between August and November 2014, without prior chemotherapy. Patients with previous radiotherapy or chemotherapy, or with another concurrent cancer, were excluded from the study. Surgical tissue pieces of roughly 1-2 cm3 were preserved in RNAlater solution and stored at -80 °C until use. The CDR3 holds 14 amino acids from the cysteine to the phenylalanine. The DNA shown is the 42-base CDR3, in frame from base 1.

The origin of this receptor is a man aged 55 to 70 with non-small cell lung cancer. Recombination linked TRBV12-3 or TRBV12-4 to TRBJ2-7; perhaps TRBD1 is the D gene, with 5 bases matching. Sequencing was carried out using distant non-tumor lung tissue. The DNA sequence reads TGTGCCAGCAGTTCCGAGACAGATAACTACGAGCAGTATTTC. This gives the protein CASSSETDNYEQYF.